This entry lists 12 T cell receptor beta chains sequenced from one sample in a study of Ad26.COV2.S vaccination and SARS-CoV-2 variants. The data were produced by immunoSEQ multiplex PCR, yet TCRdb's version contains in-frame clones alone and is incomplete. The sample holds over 90,000 clones, 60% to 85% seen once. The specimen was peripheral blood, collected after recovery from COVID-19. The source is a human donor who had recovered from COVID-19.

V usage is TRBV7-2 and J usage is TRBJ2-7, with 11 bases matching TRBD2. The CDR3 is 17 amino acids. V was pared by 3 bases and J by 2 bases, with 9 bases of the junction left unmatched. Germline V gene lookup returns CDR1 SGHTA and CDR2 FQGNSA. The CDR3 here is CASSFVLAGGKTYEQYF. Here the CDR3 DNA reads TGTGCCAGCAGCTTCGTGCTAGCGGGGGGTAAGACCTACGAGCAGTACTTC.

V usage is TRBV11-1 and J usage is TRBJ1-1; 9 nucleotides match TRBD1. The CDR3 totals 14 residues. Germline V gene data show CDR1 as SGHAT and CDR2 as FQDESV (reference sequence). J lost 3 bases, V lost 4 bases, and 3 bases had no gene match. The CDR3 sequence is CASSWDRVYTEAFF. CDR3 DNA sequence: TGTGCCAGCAGCTGGGACAGGGTTTACACTGAAGCTTTCTTT.

The chain carries TRBV5-1 and TRBJ2-3, with TRBD2 matching 14 bases. The CDR3 sequence is 17 residues long. V shed 4 bases, J shed 5 bases, and the junction held 9 bases outside the gene matches. The germline V gene encodes CDR1 SGHRS and CDR2 YFSETQ. The CDR3: CASSPGATSGGEDTQYF. The CDR3 DNA reads as TGCGCCAGCAGCCCCGGGGCGACTAGCGGGGGGGAAGATACGCAGTATTTT.

This rearrangement joins TRBV7-2 to TRBJ1-2, with D maybe TRBD1 (6 bases). CDR1 and CDR2 from the germline V gene are SGHTA and FQGNSA. Between the trimmed V and J ends, which lost 2 bases and 6 bases, there was a span of 13 bases. CDR3 length: 14 residues. CDR3 nucleotides: TGTGCCAGCAGCTTACCGAGGGGGGAAGATGGCTACACCTTC. The encoded protein is CASSLPRGEDGYTF.

The chain uses TRBV5-1 and TRBJ2-3; no clear D. Germline CDR1 and CDR2: SGHRS and YFSETQ. CDR3 length: 13 amino acids. V lost 1 base, J lost 4 bases, and 7 bases lay in between. This CDR3 is CASSLMSADTQYF. CDR3 in DNA: TGCGCCAGCAGCTTGATGAGTGCAGATACGCAGTATTTT. Looking up the rest from reference TRBV5-1 and TRBJ2-3 gives the full variable domain: KAGVTQTPRYLIKTRGQQVTLSCSPISGHRSVSWYQQTPGQGLQFLFEYFSETQRNKGNFPGRFSGRQFSNSRSEMNVSTLELGDSALYLCASSLMSADTQYFGPGTRLTVL.

This clone was picked up one time. The CDR3 DNA follows: TGCGCCAGCAGTGATTCCGGACAGGGGGCAGATGAGCAGTTCTTC. It translates to CASSDSGQGADEQFF. V gene TRBV10-1 combines with J gene TRBJ2-1; 11 bases map to TRBD1. V lost 3 bases and J lost 8; bases outside the gene matches: 6. The CDR3 runs to 15 residues. CDR1 and CDR2 (germline): WNHNN, SYGVQD (reference sequence).

This clone was detected a few times. V and J are TRBV27 and TRBJ1-1, with 8 bases matching TRBD1. Germline CDR1 is MNHEY and CDR2 is SMNVEV (reference sequence). V was clipped by 6 bases and J by 3 bases; unmatched bases: 3. The CDR3 has 13 residues. DNA for the CDR3: TGTGCCAGCAGGGCGACAGGGGACACTGAAGCTTTCTTT. It codes for CASRATGDTEAFF.

This chain joins TRBV11-2 and TRBJ1-2; D ambiguous. V lost 3 bases to trimming and J lost 8 bases, with 22 bases between them. The CDR3 covers 16 residues. The germline CDR1 and CDR2 sequences are SGHAT and FQNNGV. The CDR3 loop reads CASSFLREVGEKGYTF. The CDR3 coding sequence is TGTGCCAGCAGCTTTCTCCGAGAAGTGGGAGAAAAGGGCTACACCTTC.

The chain joins TRBV10-3 to TRBJ2-1, with TRBD1 identical over 8 bases. Germline V gene sequence: CDR1 ENHRY, CDR2 SYGVKD. The CDR3 covers 14 residues. J gave up 6 bases and V 6 bases, and 7 bases lay outside the gene matches. As DNA, the CDR3 is TGTGCCATCAGGAGGGGACAGGACGTCAATGAGCAGTTCTTC. Its protein is CAIRRGQDVNEQFF.

Note on this clone: The junction differs from germline at one of its ends, possibly a read error. The J gene is TRBJ1-2, the V gene TRBV3-1 (or the pseudogene TRBV3-2); TRBD1 matches 10 bases. This CDR3 has 14 residues. Germline lookup yields CDR1 LGHDT and CDR2 YNNKEL (reference sequence). The CDR3 nucleotides are TGTGCCAGCAGCCAAGAGACAGGGGGCGCATTGCTTTCCTTC. This sequence encodes CASSQETGGALLSF.

The chain employs TRBV9 and TRBJ2-3; 8 bases line up with TRBD2. V gave up 3 bases and J gave up 1 base; unmatched junction bases: 4. The CDR3 runs 15 residues. The germline V gene has CDR1 SGDLS and CDR2 YYNGEE. CDR3 residues: CASSDSSGGTDTQYF. In DNA form, the CDR3 reads TGTGCCAGCAGCGATAGTAGCGGGGGCACAGATACGCAGTATTTT.

The chain couples TRBV6-1 to TRBJ1-5, with D unresolved. CDR1 is MNHNS, CDR2 SASEGT, per germline. This CDR3 has 15 amino acids. V gave up 0 bases and J gave up 5 bases, with 11 bases separating them. CDR3 sequence (DNA): TGTGCCAGCAGTGAAGCGGGTGTAGGTCATCAGCCCCAGCATTTT. Amino acids: CASSEAGVGHQPQHF.